The T cell receptor (beta chain) described here comes from a study of T cell clonality in common variable immunodeficiency. Study-level findings and limits: Repertoire-complication correlations in CVID were limited by patient heterogeneity. Compared with controls, CVID subjects had fewer shared TCRbeta clones.

CDR3 length: 18 residues. V was trimmed by 1 base and J by 3 bases, leaving 22 bases between them. Germline V CDR1 and CDR2: SNHLY, FYNNEI. This clone was recorded at least ten times. Its antigen is currently unknown. The read ends 3 residues shy of where the CDR3 ends; the end is completed using the germline J gene. Assay: immunoSEQ multiplex PCR; the TCRdb copy retains only in-frame clones and omits some. The sample gives under 35,000 clones, none seen only once, and the top ten clones hold 3.8%. The chain employs TRBV2 and TRBJ2-7, with D perhaps matching TRBD2 (7 bases). The receptor's source is a person aged 18 to 70 in good health. The specimen was peripheral blood mononuclear cells. The CDR3: CASSEDLSTRGGLYEQYF. The sequenced part of the CDR3 DNA is TGTGCCAGCAGTGAAGATCTCTCCACCCGCGGGGGCCTCTACGAG. The full variable domain, with the rest looked up from reference TRBV2 and TRBJ2-7, is EPEVTQTPSHQVTQMGQEVILRCVPISNHLYFYWYRQILGQKVEFLVSFYNNEISEKSEIFDDQFSVERPDGSNFTLKIRSTKLEDSAMYFCASSEDLSTRGGLYEQYFGPGTRLTVT.